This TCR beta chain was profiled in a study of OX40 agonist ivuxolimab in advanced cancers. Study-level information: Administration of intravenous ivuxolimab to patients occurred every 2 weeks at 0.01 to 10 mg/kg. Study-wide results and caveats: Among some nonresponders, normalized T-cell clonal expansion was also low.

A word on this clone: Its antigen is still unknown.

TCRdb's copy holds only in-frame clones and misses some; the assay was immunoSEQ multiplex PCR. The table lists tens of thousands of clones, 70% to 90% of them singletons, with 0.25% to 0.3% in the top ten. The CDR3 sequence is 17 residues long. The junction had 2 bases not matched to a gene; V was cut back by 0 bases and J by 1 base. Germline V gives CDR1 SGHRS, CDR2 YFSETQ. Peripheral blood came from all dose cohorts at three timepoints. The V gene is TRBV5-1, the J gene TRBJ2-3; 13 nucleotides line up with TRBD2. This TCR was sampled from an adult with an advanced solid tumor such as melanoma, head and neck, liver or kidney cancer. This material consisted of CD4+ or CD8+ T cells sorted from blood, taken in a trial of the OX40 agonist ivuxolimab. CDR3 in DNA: TGCGCCAGCAGCTTGGTGGGGACTAGCGGGGGCACAGATACGCAGTATTTT. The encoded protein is CASSLVGTSGGTDTQYF.